A single sample gave rise to the 11 T cell receptor beta chains below, sequenced in a study of blood T cell repertoires in COVID-19. Generated by immunoSEQ multiplex PCR, the TCRdb table keeps only in-frame clones and is missing some. The sample records 350,000 to 450,000 clones, more than 80% being singletons. The source material was peripheral blood. The receptors stem from a man in his forties with acute or convalescent COVID-19.

This rearrangement joins TRBV7-3 to TRBJ2-1; D is possibly TRBD2 (6 bases). CDR1 SGHTA and CDR2 FQGTGA come from the germline V gene. Between the trimmed V and J ends, which lost 2 bases and 9 bases, there was a span of 11 bases. This CDR3 spans 13 amino acids. CDR3 region: CASSLGGKGEQFF. Here the CDR3 DNA reads TGTGCCAGCAGCTTAGGAGGGAAAGGTGAGCAGTTCTTC.

The CDR3 DNA follows: TGTGCCAGCAGCCCTAGAAACCCCGGGACTAGCGGGCGAGATGAGCAGTTCTTC. It codes for CASSPRNPGTSGRDEQFF. This chain uses TRBV11-3 with TRBJ2-1; TRBD2 agrees at 12 bases. The germline CDR1 and CDR2 sequences are SGHNT and YENEEA. The CDR3 consists of 18 residues. V trimming: 5 bases; J trimming: 8 bases; junction bases outside the gene matches: 16.

The chain links TRBV11-2 to TRBJ2-1; TRBD2 matches 9 bases. The CDR3 extends over 16 amino acids. The germline V gene encodes CDR1 SGHAT and CDR2 FQNNGV. The V segment lost 5 bases and the J segment 3 bases; nucleotides outside the gene matches: 8. The CDR3 reads CASSPLAGIVYNEQFF. CDR3 DNA sequence: TGTGCCAGCAGCCCTCTAGCGGGGATCGTCTACAATGAGCAGTTCTTC.

This clone is a singleton in its sample. This chain joins TRBV7-9 and TRBJ1-2; no clear D. This CDR3 spans 14 amino acids. CDR1 is SEHNR, CDR2 FQNEAQ, per germline (reference sequence). The V end lost 5 bases, the J end lost 4 bases, and 14 bases lay between the germline ends. The DNA of the CDR3 is TGTGCCAGCAGCCTCCCCTCGACTTTCTATGGCTACACCTTC. Translation: CASSLPSTFYGYTF.

This clone is a singleton in its sample. The V call is TRBV7-9, the J call TRBJ1-1; D may be TRBD1 (5 bases). V lost 3 bases and J 6 bases, leaving 8 bases between the germline ends. Germline V lookup: CDR1 SEHNR, CDR2 FQNEAQ (reference sequence). This CDR3 has 12 amino acids. As DNA, the CDR3 is TGTGCCAGCAGCTTGGCGGGGCCTGAAGCTTTCTTT. Its protein is CASSLAGPEAFF.

V usage is TRBV5-8 and J usage is TRBJ2-1; 10 bases fit TRBD1. Per the germline V gene, CDR1 is SGHTS and CDR2 is YDEGEE. This CDR3 spans 15 amino acids. V was pared by 4 bases and J by 10 bases, with 11 bases of the junction left unmatched. CDR3 sequence (DNA): TGTGCCAGCAGCCATTTCAGGGACAGGGGTTCCGAGCAGTTCTTC. This gives the protein CASSHFRDRGSEQFF. Looking up the rest from reference TRBV5-8 and TRBJ2-1 gives the full variable domain: EAGVTQSPTHLIKTRGQQATLRCSPISGHTSVYWYQQALGLGLQFLLWYDEGEERNRGNFPPRFSGRQFPNYSSELNVNALELEDSALYLCASSHFRDRGSEQFFGPGTRLTVL.

The chain uses TRBV9 and TRBJ1-2; D is unclear. Germline V gives CDR1 SGDLS, CDR2 YYNGEE. The CDR3 length is 12 residues. Between the trimmed V and J ends, which lost 6 bases and 4 bases, there was a span of 10 bases. CDR3 amino acids: CASNQQSYGYTF. The DNA for the CDR3 is TGTGCCAGCAATCAACAGAGCTATGGCTACACCTTC.

This rearrangement joins TRBV9 to TRBJ2-1; 14 bases agree with TRBD2. Germline lookup yields CDR1 SGDLS and CDR2 YYNGEE. The CDR3 sequence is 17 residues long. The trim removed 0 bases at V and 3 bases at J, leaving 2 bases unmatched. The CDR3 sequence is CASSVGGLAGGYNEQFF. CDR3 nucleotide sequence: TGTGCCAGCAGCGTAGGTGGACTAGCGGGGGGCTACAATGAGCAGTTCTTC.

The chain joins TRBV30 to TRBJ2-5; D is possibly TRBD2 (5 bases). V was cut by 1 base and J by 5 bases, with 11 bases left in between. This CDR3 is built from 13 residues. Per the germline V gene, CDR1 is GTSNPN and CDR2 is SVGIG (reference sequence). CDR3 coding DNA: TGTGCCTGGAGTGGATGGGAGAGGGAGACCCAGTACTTC. This translates into CAWSGWERETQYF. Full variable domain (missing parts from reference TRBV30 and TRBJ2-5): SQTIHQWPATLVQPVGSPLSLECTVEGTSNPNLYWYRQAAGRGLQLLFYSVGIGQISSEVPQNLSASRPQDRQFILSSKKLLLSDSGFYLCAWSGWERETQYFGPGTRLLVL.

V is TRBV28 and J is TRBJ2-4, with 8 bases fitting TRBD2. Trimming took 6 bases from V and 5 from J; bases not matched to a gene: 6. Germline assignment: CDR1 MDHEN and CDR2 SYDVKM. The CDR3 extends over 14 amino acids. In DNA, the CDR3 is TGTGCCAGCAGCTTCTTAGCGGGACAAAACATTCAGTACTTC. This translates into CASSFLAGQNIQYF.

A word on this clone: Other DNA sequences within the sample encode an identical CDR3. The J gene is TRBJ1-5, the V gene TRBV6-5; D is possibly TRBD1 (6 bases). CDR3 length equals 14 residues. Germline V gene lookup returns CDR1 MNHEY and CDR2 SVGAGI. The germline V and J ends were trimmed by 5 bases and 2 bases, with 10 bases remaining between them. This CDR3 is CASSTRTGNQPQHF. DNA of the CDR3: TGTGCCAGCAGTACCCGGACAGGCAATCAGCCCCAGCATTTT.